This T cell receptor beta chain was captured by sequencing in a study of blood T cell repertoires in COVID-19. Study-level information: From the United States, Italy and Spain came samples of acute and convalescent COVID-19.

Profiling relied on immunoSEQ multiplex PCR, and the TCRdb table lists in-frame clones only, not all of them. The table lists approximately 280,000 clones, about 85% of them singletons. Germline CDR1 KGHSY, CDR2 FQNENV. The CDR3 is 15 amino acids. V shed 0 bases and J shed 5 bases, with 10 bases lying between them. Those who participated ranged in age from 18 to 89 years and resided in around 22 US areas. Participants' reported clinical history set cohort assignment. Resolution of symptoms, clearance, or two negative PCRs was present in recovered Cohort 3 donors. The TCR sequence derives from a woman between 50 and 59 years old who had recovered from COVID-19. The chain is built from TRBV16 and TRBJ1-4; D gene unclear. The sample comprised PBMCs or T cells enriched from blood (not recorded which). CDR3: CASSQSEVLNEKLFF. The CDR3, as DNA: TGTGCCAGCAGCCAATCGGAGGTTTTGAATGAAAAACTGTTTTTT.